This TCR beta chain was identified in a study of blood T cell repertoires in COVID-19. As for the study in general: Researchers got acute and convalescent COVID-19 samples from the United States, Italy and Spain. The cDNA or gDNA used as material had been derived from T cells, B-cell-depleted T cells, or PBMCs.

The authors' processing: By means of reference gene primer amplification, nucleated cell counts were estimated. Method: immunoSEQ multiplex PCR; TCRdb's copy keeps in-frame clones and lacks some. The V and J calls and clone size are taken from that table; D and trimming were inferred from the DNA. The profile shows about 390,000 clones, roughly 86% of them singletons. Seattle researchers signed up patients amid active infection and tracked them longitudinally. The CDR3 sequence is 14 residues long. The V gene's germline CDR1 is MNHNS and CDR2 SASEGT. Deletions cut 6 bases from V and 8 bases from J, with 16 bases between.

The source of this sequence is a woman in her sixties or seventies with COVID-19, enrolled during active disease. The chain combines TRBV6-1 with TRBJ1-4; D remains ambiguous. Source material: peripheral blood. CDR3 in amino acids: CASSQDRGGEKLFF. In DNA form, the CDR3 reads TGTGCCAGCAGCCAAGACCGGGGAGGCGAAAAACTGTTTTTT.